This TCR beta chain was recorded in a study of shared clonotypes between healthy human individuals. J gave up 7 bases and V 2 bases, and 3 bases lay outside the gene matches. The CDR3 covers 15 residues. The germline gives CDR1 MNHNY, CDR2 SVGAGI (reference sequence). Every donor was a Caucasian adult from Nashville, Tennessee. Method: immunoSEQ multiplex PCR; TCRdb's copy keeps in-frame clones and lacks some. Among under 600,000 clones listed, 60% to 80% were seen once. The specimen sequenced was PBMCs. The chain has TRBV6-6 and TRBJ2-1, with 12 bases lining up with TRBD2. The sequence was obtained from a woman aged 35 to 49 in good health. Some clones in this sample may be carry-over from other donors' samples. Here the CDR3 DNA reads TGTGCCAGCAGTTACACCGGACTAGCGGGGAATGAGCAGTTCTTC. Protein: CASSYTGLAGNEQFF.